Listed below are T cell receptor beta chains from one sample, sequenced in a study of long-term antiretroviral therapy in people with HIV. The table came from immunoSEQ multiplex PCR; TCRdb's copy has only in-frame clones and leaves some out. The repertoire includes about 25,000 clones, 82% of them detected once, and 14% sits in the top ten. This material consisted of unsorted PBMCs, taken 2.9 years after starting antiretroviral therapy. The receptors were gathered from a man aged 45-65 years with HIV. The CDR3 runs from the conserved cysteine through the conserved F or W. The order of the fields is J gene, V gene, CDR3 protein.

j_gene: TRBJ1-5
v_gene: TRBV2
CDR3aa: CASSRGQGTQPQHF

j_gene: TRBJ1-2
v_gene: TRBV6-5
CDR3aa: CASSTPKGNYGYTF

j_gene: TRBJ2-6
v_gene: TRBV6-6
CDR3aa: CASLPEGISGANVLTF

j_gene: TRBJ1-2
v_gene: TRBV10-3
CDR3aa: CAISESDGGGYGYTF

j_gene: TRBJ2-5
v_gene: TRBV7-6
CDR3aa: CASSLLSGVETQYF

j_gene: TRBJ1-1
v_gene: TRBV11-2
CDR3aa: CASSVATFEAFF

j_gene: TRBJ1-5
v_gene: TRBV6-5
CDR3aa: CASSYGASNQPQHF

j_gene: TRBJ2-7
v_gene: TRBV7-9
CDR3aa: CASSPLGSYEQYF

j_gene: TRBJ2-3
v_gene: TRBV4-3
CDR3aa: CASSQAIRGTSTDTQYF

j_gene: TRBJ1-2
v_gene: TRBV28
CDR3aa: CASSLLIQGLGGYGYTF

j_gene: TRBJ2-3
v_gene: TRBV5-1
CDR3aa: CASSVDRPRTDTQYF

j_gene: TRBJ1-1
v_gene: TRBV6-1
CDR3aa: CASSEAVAGPQLEAFF

j_gene: TRBJ1-1
v_gene: TRBV10-3
CDR3aa: CAISDRGGNTEAFF

j_gene: TRBJ2-5
v_gene: TRBV19
CDR3aa: CASNPRTGDRETQYF